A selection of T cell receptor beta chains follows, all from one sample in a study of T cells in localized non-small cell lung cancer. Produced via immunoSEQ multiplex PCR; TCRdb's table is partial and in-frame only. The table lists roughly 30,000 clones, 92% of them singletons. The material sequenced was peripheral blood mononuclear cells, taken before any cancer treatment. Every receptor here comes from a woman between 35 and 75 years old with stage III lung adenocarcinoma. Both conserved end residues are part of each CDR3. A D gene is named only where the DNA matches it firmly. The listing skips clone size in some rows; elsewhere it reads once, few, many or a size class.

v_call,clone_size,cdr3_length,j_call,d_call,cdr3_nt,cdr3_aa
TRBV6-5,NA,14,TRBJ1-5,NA,TGTGCCAGCAGTCCCTCAGGTTCAAATCAGCCCCAGCATTTT,CASSPSGSNQPQHF
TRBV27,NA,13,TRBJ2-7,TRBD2,TGTGCCAGCCAAAGCGGGAACTCCTACGAGCAGTACTTC,CASQSGNSYEQYF
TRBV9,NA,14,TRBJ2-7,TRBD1,TGTGCCAGCAGCCCTCAGACAGGGGAGGACGAGCAGTACTTC,CASSPQTGEDEQYF
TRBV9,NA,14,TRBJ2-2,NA,TGTGCCAGCAGCGTAGTTGGGGAATCCGGGGAGCTGTTTTTT,CASSVVGESGELFF
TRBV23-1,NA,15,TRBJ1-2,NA,TGCGCCAGCACCCTCCCCAGAACCCCTAACTATGGCTACACCTTC,CASTLPRTPNYGYTF
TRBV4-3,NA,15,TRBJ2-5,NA,TGCGCCAGCAGCCAAGACCTATTACAGGGAGAGACCCAGTACTTC,CASSQDLLQGETQYF
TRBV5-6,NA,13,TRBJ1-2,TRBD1,TGTGCCAGCAGCTCGGACAGGGTAGGTGGCTACACCTTC,CASSSDRVGGYTF
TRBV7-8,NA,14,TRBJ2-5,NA,TGTGCCAGCAGCCCAGGACGGCTGCCAGAGACCCAGTACTTC,CASSPGRLPETQYF
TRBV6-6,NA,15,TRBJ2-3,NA,TGTGCCAGCAGTCGATCTGGAGCAGGGACAGATACGCAGTATTTT,CASSRSGAGTDTQYF
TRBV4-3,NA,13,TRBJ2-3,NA,TGCGCCAGCAGCCAAGATAGGGGGGATACGCAGTATTTT,CASSQDRGDTQYF
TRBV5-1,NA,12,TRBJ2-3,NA,TGCGCCAGCAGCCCTCCGGCGGATACGCAGTATTTT,CASSPPADTQYF
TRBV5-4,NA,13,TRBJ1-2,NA,TGTGCCAGCAGCCCGACGGTTAACTATGGCTACACCTTC,CASSPTVNYGYTF
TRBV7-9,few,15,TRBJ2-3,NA,TGTGCCAGCAGCTTTCAGGGACTCGGCACAGATACGCAGTATTTT,CASSFQGLGTDTQYF
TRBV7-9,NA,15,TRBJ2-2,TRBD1,TGTGCCAGCGGCAGGACAGGGGATTACACCGGGGAGCTGTTTTTT,CASGRTGDYTGELFF
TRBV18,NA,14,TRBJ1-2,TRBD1,TGTGCCAGCTCTTACGGACAGGGGGACTATGGCTACACCTTC,CASSYGQGDYGYTF
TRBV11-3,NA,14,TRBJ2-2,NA,TGTGCCAGCAGCTTAGAACCCGGCGCCGGGGAGCTGTTTTTT,CASSLEPGAGELFF
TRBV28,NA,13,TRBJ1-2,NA,TGTGCCAGCAGTTTAAGGGCAGACTATGGCTACACCTTC,CASSLRADYGYTF
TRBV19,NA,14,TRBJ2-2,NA,TGTGCCAGTAGTATCGTGCGGGCCACCGGGGAGCTGTTTTTT,CASSIVRATGELFF
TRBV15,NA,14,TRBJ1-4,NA,TGTGCCACCAGCAGAGACCGCTCGGGAGAAAAACTGTTTTTT,CATSRDRSGEKLFF
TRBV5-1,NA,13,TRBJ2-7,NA,TGCGCCAGCAGCTTGGCCAGCTCCTACGAGCAGTACTTC,CASSLASSYEQYF
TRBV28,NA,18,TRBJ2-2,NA,TGTGCCAGCAGTTTCCTTCTTAATAGGGGAGATACCACCGGGGAGCTGTTTTTT,CASSFLLNRGDTTGELFF
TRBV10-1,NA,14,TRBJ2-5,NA,TGCGCCAGCAGTGATGCCGGACGGGGAGAGACCCAGTACTTC,CASSDAGRGETQYF
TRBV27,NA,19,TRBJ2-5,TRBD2,TGTGCCAGCAGTTTATTCGGACTAGCGGGAGAAAGTGGCCAAGAGACCCAGTACTTC,CASSLFGLAGESGQETQYF
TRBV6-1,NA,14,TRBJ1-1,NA,TGTGCCAGCAGTGTGGGGAACTGGGGCACTGAAGCTTTCTTT,CASSVGNWGTEAFF
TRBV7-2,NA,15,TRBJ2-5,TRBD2,TGTGCCAGCAGCTTTGTAGCGGGGGGCCAGGGGACCCAGTACTTC,CASSFVAGGQGTQYF
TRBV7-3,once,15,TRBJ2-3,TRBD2,TGTGCCAGCAGCTTAATAGCGGGGAAAGCAGATACGCAGTATTTT,CASSLIAGKADTQYF
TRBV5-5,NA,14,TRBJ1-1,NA,TGTGCCAGCAGTTCACTCAGCAGAACAACTGAAGCTTTCTTT,CASSSLSRTTEAFF
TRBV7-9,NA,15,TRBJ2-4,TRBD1,TGTGCCAGCAGCTTCGAGGGGACAGGGACGGCCATTCAGTACTTC,CASSFEGTGTAIQYF
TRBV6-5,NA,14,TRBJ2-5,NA,TGTGCCAGTAAGGTGGGGAATTCGGGGGAGACCCAGTACTTC,CASKVGNSGETQYF
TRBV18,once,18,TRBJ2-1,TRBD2,TGTGCCAGCTCACTCTTGACTAGCGGGAGGGATAGGCCCGGTGAGCAGTTCTTC,CASSLLTSGRDRPGEQFF
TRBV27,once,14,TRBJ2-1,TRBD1,TGTGCCAGCAGTCTCGGGACAGGGGGCTATGAGCAGTTCTTC,CASSLGTGGYEQFF
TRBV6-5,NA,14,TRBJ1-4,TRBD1,TGTGCCAGCAGGAATCAGGGGGCGCATGAAAAACTGTTTTTT,CASRNQGAHEKLFF
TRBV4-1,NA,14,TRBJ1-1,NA,TGCGCCAGCAGCCAAAGGAGCAGGGCGACTGAAGCTTTCTTT,CASSQRSRATEAFF